These 14 T cell receptor beta chains share one sample of origin, sequenced in a study of beta chain features in type 1 diabetes. Study-level findings and limits: People with Type 1 diabetes carried modestly yet significantly shorter TCRB CDR3s in all four CD4+ subsets.

Reverse transcribing all isolated RNA meant expressed TCRB transcripts were sequenced. The method was immunoSEQ multiplex PCR; TCRdb's version includes in-frame clones alone and lacks a portion of them. The table shows more than 250,000 clones, with 15% occurring only once. Their specific antigens are unknown. Sequences were obtained from naive CD4+ T cells from blood. The receptors here all came from a man aged 18 to 30 with type 1 diabetes.

This clone was found once. The V and J genes are TRBV18 and TRBJ2-1; D uncertain. Germline CDR1 and CDR2: KGHSH and LQKENI. CDR3 length: 15 residues. Trimming left V 3 bases short and J 3 bases short, with 12 bases between. CDR3 in DNA: TGTGCCAGCTCACCTGTCCCGGGTGACTACAATGAGCAGTTCTTC. Translation gives CASSPVPGDYNEQFF.

CDR3 amino acids: CASRPRGETQYF. CDR3 bases: TGTGCCAGCAGACCCAGGGGAGAGACCCAGTACTTC. The chain is built from TRBV2 and TRBJ2-5; possibly TRBD1 for D (6 bases). The CDR3 is 12 residues long. V dropped 6 bases and J dropped 4 bases, with 9 bases sitting between them. Germline V CDR1 and CDR2: SNHLY, FYNNEI.

V gene TRBV19 combines with J gene TRBJ2-5; TRBD2 aligns across 15 bases. The CDR3 has 20 amino acids. CDR1 and CDR2 (germline): LNHDA, SQIVND (reference sequence). The V gene end was trimmed by 1 base and the J gene end by 8 bases; junction bases not matched to a gene: 17. In DNA, the CDR3 is TGTGCCAGTAGTATAGGTCAGTCGGGGACTAGCGGGAGGAGTGGGTGTACCCAGTACTTC. Translation: CASSIGQSGTSGRSGCTQYF.

This clone was seen just once. V usage is TRBV7-6 and J usage is TRBJ1-6; possibly TRBD1 for D (5 bases). Germline CDR1 reads SGHVS; CDR2 reads FNYEAQ. CDR3 size: 15 residues. The germline V and J ends were trimmed by 1 base and 13 bases, with 17 bases remaining between them. CDR3 amino acids: CASSLDAGFQGPLHF. The CDR3 coding sequence is TGTGCCAGCAGCTTAGATGCAGGGTTTCAAGGGCCCCTCCACTTT.

The rearrangement uses TRBV30 and TRBJ1-2; D uncertain. From germline, CDR1 is GTSNPN and CDR2 SVGIG (reference sequence). The CDR3 loop spans 13 amino acids. V was shortened by 4 bases and J by 4 bases, with 13 bases between the two germline ends. The CDR3 region has the DNA TGTGCCTGGACCTCCTCCCAGGTCTATGGCTACACCTTC. This codes for CAWTSSQVYGYTF.

V usage is TRBV28 and J usage is TRBJ1-1; D might be TRBD1 (5 bases). The CDR3 covers 13 residues. Germline V gene data show CDR1 as MDHEN and CDR2 as SYDVKM. Trimming removed 3 bases from V and 5 bases from J, with 10 bases in between. The CDR3 DNA reads as TGTGCCAGCAGTTTCCAGGGTCGGACTGAAGCTTTCTTT. This translates into CASSFQGRTEAFF.

This clone was picked up a small number of times. V usage is TRBV30 and J usage is TRBJ2-5; no clear D gene. Gene TRBJ2-7 matches the end of the DNA better, so the J call may be wrong. Germline V lookup: CDR1 GTSNPN, CDR2 SVGIG (reference sequence). The CDR3 runs 12 residues. The chain's CDR3 is CAWSVLTREQYF. CDR3 nucleotide sequence: TGTGCCTGGAGTGTACTCACTCGCGAGCAGTACTTC.

This clone was recorded a few times. V and J are TRBV5-4 and TRBJ2-3; TRBD1 aligns across 9 bases. The CDR3 is made up of 14 amino acids. CDR1 is SGHNT and CDR2 is YYREEE in the germline V gene (reference sequence). V was pared by 4 bases and J by 13 bases, with 13 bases of the junction left unmatched. Here the CDR3 reads CASSHGTGRMRKYF. In DNA form, the CDR3 reads TGTGCCAGCAGCCACGGGACAGGGAGGATGCGAAAGTATTTT.

The chain is built from TRBV5-6 and TRBJ2-2; weak D call: TRBD1 (5 bases). The V gene's germline CDR1 is SGHDT and CDR2 YYEEEE. The CDR3 has 13 amino acids. The ends were cut back, 5 bases at V and 6 bases at J, with 11 bases in the middle. This CDR3 reads CASRGAAPGELFF. The CDR3, as DNA: TGTGCCAGCAGAGGGGCCGCCCCCGGGGAGCTGTTTTTT.

This clone was seen more than once but under ten times. V is TRBV5-1 and J is TRBJ2-5; TRBD2 matches 7 bases. Per germline, CDR1 SGHRS and CDR2 YFSETQ. V was clipped by 3 bases and J by 6 bases; unmatched bases: 14. CDR3 length: 16 residues. The DNA of the CDR3 is TGCGCCAGCAGCTCCCAGATGGGAGGGGAGAGGAAGACCCAGTACTTC. This translates into CASSSQMGGERKTQYF.

This chain joins TRBV30 and TRBJ1-1, with D possibly TRBD1 on 5 matching bases. The ends were cut back, 3 bases at V and 0 bases at J, with 8 bases in the middle. There are 13 residues in the CDR3. Germline values: CDR1 GTSNPN, CDR2 SVGIG (reference sequence). The CDR3 loop reads CAWRRGLNTEAFF. CDR3 bases: TGTGCCTGGAGGCGGGGGTTGAACACTGAAGCTTTCTTT.

The V and J genes are TRBV7-2 and TRBJ1-2; 7 nucleotides align to TRBD1. Germline CDR1 SGHTA, CDR2 FQGNSA. J gave up 5 bases and V 5 bases, and 5 bases lay outside the gene matches. The CDR3 consists of 13 residues. The chain's CDR3 is CASSPDREYGYTF. For the CDR3, the DNA is TGTGCCAGCAGCCCCGACAGGGAATATGGCTACACCTTC.

This clone was counted only a few times. The chain carries TRBV27 and TRBJ2-1, with 7 bases that match TRBD1. J gave up 9 bases and V 5 bases, and 10 bases lay outside the gene matches. The germline CDR1 and CDR2 sequences are MNHEY and SMNVEV (reference sequence). The CDR3 has 14 amino acids. The CDR3 sequence is CASSPQGPIGEQFF. The CDR3 DNA reads TGTGCCAGCAGTCCACAGGGGCCCATCGGTGAGCAGTTCTTC.

This chain links TRBV28 with TRBJ2-3; 11 bases fit TRBD1. The germline gives CDR1 MDHEN, CDR2 SYDVKM. Trimming took 5 bases from V and 4 from J; bases not matched to a gene: 8. The CDR3 is made up of 16 amino acids. The CDR3 DNA reads TGTGCCAGCAGTGATCCCCGGGACAGGGGGGCAGATACGCAGTATTTT. This translates into CASSDPRDRGADTQYF. Drawing the rest from reference TRBV28 and TRBJ2-3, the complete variable domain is DVKVTQSSRYLVKRTGEKVFLECVQDMDHENMFWYRQDPGLGLRLIYFSYDVKMKEKGDIPEGYSVSREKKERFSLILESASTNQTSMYLCASSDPRDRGADTQYFGPGTRLTVL.